The 24 T cell receptor beta chains in this list originate from one sample, sequenced in a study of T-cell memory formation after mild COVID-19 (dated by TCRdb to 2020 to 2022). The library came from 5' RACE. The instrument given in TCRdb is Illumina NovaSeq 6000. TCRdb redid the processing of the public reads, applying fastp at Q25 and MiXCR, and retained in-frame beta chains. One record per CDR3 amino acid sequence lists the most common genes and DNA. The sample profile shows about 260,000 distinct CDR3 sequences; under 20% of them were found once. Jointly, the top ten make up 20% to 25% of the sample. The sequencing input was PBMCs or a T cell subset sorted from them (not recorded which). The receptors come from a man aged 18 to 29 who had mild COVID-19 (a few samples of this study predate the infection). The sample titles of this study are shuffled in the database, so cell type and time point are left out; the donor was told from shared clones.

V is TRBV7-3 and J is TRBJ2-1, with 8 bases matching TRBD2. This CDR3 has 14 residues. The J segment lost 7 bases and the V segment lost 3 bases, leaving 5 bases of the junction unmatched. Germline CDR1 and CDR2: SGHTA and FQGTGA. In nucleotides, the CDR3 is TGTGCCAGCAGCTTCGCGGGGGGACAAAATGAGCAGTTCTTC. Its translation is CASSFAGGQNEQFF. Drawing the rest from reference TRBV7-3 and TRBJ2-1, the complete variable domain is GAGVSQTPSNKVTEKGKYVELRCDPISGHTALYWYRQSLGQGPEFLIYFQGTGAADDSGLPNDRFFAVRPEGSVSTLKIQRTERGDSAVYLCASSFAGGQNEQFFGPGTRLTVL.

This clonotype has just a few counts. This sequence joins TRBV7-9 and TRBJ2-3; TRBD2 matches 8 bases. Germline assignment: CDR1 SEHNR and CDR2 FQNEAQ (reference sequence). Losses at the gene ends were 11 bases for V and 0 bases for J; bases not matched to a gene: 7. CDR3 length: 14 residues. In DNA, the CDR3 is TGTGCCGGCGGGGGGACGCCTAGCACAGATACGCAGTATTTT. The encoded protein is CAGGGTPSTDTQYF.

This clonotype has only a few counts. The rearrangement links TRBV9 to TRBJ1-5; D unclear. CDR1 and CDR2 from the germline V gene are SGDLS and YYNGEE. The V end lost 3 bases, the J end lost 1 base, and 11 bases lay between the germline ends. This CDR3 contains 15 residues. Here the CDR3 DNA reads TGTGCCAGCAGCGCCTGGGCCGGGAGCAATCAGCCCCAGCATTTT. Protein product: CASSAWAGSNQPQHF.

This clonotype has a handful of counts. The chain recombines TRBV9 with TRBJ2-3; D uncertain. CDR3 size: 13 residues. Germline CDR1 is SGDLS and CDR2 is YYNGEE. V shed 0 bases and J shed 3 bases, with 5 bases lying between them. The CDR3 nucleotides are TGTGCCAGCAGCGTAGGGCTTACAGATACGCAGTATTTT. Translated, it gives CASSVGLTDTQYF.

The chain links TRBV12-3 or TRBV12-4 to TRBJ2-2, with 9 bases fitting TRBD1. This CDR3 has 17 amino acids. V gave up 6 bases and J gave up 4 bases; unmatched junction bases: 12. Written as DNA, the CDR3 is TGTGCCAGCAGATACACCCCGGGACAGGGTGTCACCGGGGAGCTGTTTTTT. Translating gives CASRYTPGQGVTGELFF.

This clonotype was seen more than once but under ten times. The rearrangement joins TRBV19 to TRBJ2-7; 9 bases map to TRBD1. CDR1 is LNHDA, CDR2 SQIVND, per germline (reference sequence). There are 13 residues in the CDR3. The ends lost 3 bases at V and 5 bases at J; junction bases unmatched: 2. The chain's CDR3 is CASSMGQGDEQYV. CDR3 coding DNA: TGTGCCAGTAGTATGGGACAGGGTGACGAGCAGTACGTC.

The chain couples TRBV20-1 to TRBJ2-3; the D is unclear. Germline loops: CDR1 DFQATT, CDR2 SNEGSKA (reference sequence). V was shortened by 3 bases and J by 6 bases, with 13 bases between the two germline ends. The CDR3 contains 13 residues. The DNA for the CDR3 is TGCAGTGCTAGCCCAGTGGCAGCGGATACGCAGTATTTT. It yields the protein CSASPVAADTQYF.

The chain uses TRBV25-1 and TRBJ1-4, with 9 bases matching TRBD1. Trimming took 6 bases from V and 6 from J; bases not matched to a gene: 8. The CDR3 runs 15 residues. Germline-derived CDR1 and CDR2 are MGHDK and SYGVNS. The CDR3 loop reads CASRGMTGGHEKLFF. The CDR3 DNA sequence: TGTGCCAGCAGGGGCATGACAGGGGGTCATGAAAAACTGTTTTTT.

The chain has TRBV5-1 and TRBJ2-1; no clear D. This CDR3 has 12 amino acids. Trimming removed 1 base from V and 7 bases from J, with 6 bases in between. Germline-derived CDR1 and CDR2 are SGHRS and YFSETQ. The CDR3 DNA sequence: TGCGCCAGCAGCTTGACCGAGAATGAGCAGTTCTTC. Translation gives CASSLTENEQFF.

This clonotype was seen a few times. The V gene is TRBV5-6, the J gene TRBJ2-1, with TRBD2 matching over 7 bases. CDR3 length: 16 residues. V shed 3 bases, J shed 3 bases, and the junction held 9 bases outside the gene matches. Germline V lookup: CDR1 SGHDT, CDR2 YYEEEE. CDR3 bases: TGTGCCAGCAGCTCAAATACACGGGGGGACTACAATGAGCAGTTCTTC. Translated: CASSSNTRGDYNEQFF.

There are a few counts of this clonotype. This chain connects TRBV11-2 to TRBJ1-1, with D perhaps matching TRBD1 (6 bases). With 2 bases removed from V and 1 base from J, the gap between germline ends came to 17 bases. CDR1 is SGHAT, CDR2 FQNNGV, per germline. The CDR3 loop spans 17 amino acids. The CDR3 DNA sequence: TGTGCCAGCAGCTTACTTCATGTCGGACAGAAGAACACTGAAGCTTTCTTT. Translation: CASSLLHVGQKNTEAFF.

In nucleotides, the CDR3 is TGTGCCATCAGTGGCCAAGAAGGACAGGCGATTAATTCACCCCTCCACTTT. Protein: CAISGQEGQAINSPLHF. The chain uses TRBV10-3 and TRBJ1-6; 7 bases match TRBD1. V lost 4 bases, J lost 6 bases, and 12 bases stayed unmatched. The CDR3 sequence is 17 residues long. Looked up from germline, CDR1 is ENHRY and CDR2 is SYGVKD.

CDR3 bases: TGTGCCACCAGTGCAGACGACTGGCCCTACGAGCAGTACTTC. This translates into CATSADDWPYEQYF. This chain connects TRBV24-1 to TRBJ2-7, with no clear D. The CDR3 sequence is 14 residues long. The germline V gene has CDR1 KGHDR and CDR2 SFDVKD. The germline V and J ends were trimmed by 5 bases and 2 bases, with 12 bases remaining between them.

The J gene is TRBJ1-1, the V gene TRBV9; D is possibly TRBD1 (5 bases). The CDR3 totals 15 residues. Per the germline V gene, CDR1 is SGDLS and CDR2 is YYNGEE. Trimming left V 0 bases short and J 1 base short, with 10 bases between. The CDR3 coding sequence is TGTGCCAGCAGCGTAGGAGTGGGACCGAACACTGAAGCTTTCTTT. Protein sequence: CASSVGVGPNTEAFF.

The chain uses TRBV5-5 and TRBJ1-2; D not resolved. This CDR3 contains 16 residues. Looked up from germline, CDR1 is SGHKS and CDR2 is YYEKEE (reference sequence). V lost 0 bases and J lost 0, with 12 bases in between. The CDR3 is CASSLVFGGPNYGYTF. The CDR3 nucleotides are TGTGCCAGCAGCTTGGTGTTTGGCGGCCCTAACTATGGCTACACCTTC.

This clonotype turned up a few times. The chain combines TRBV10-3 with TRBJ2-7; TRBD1 matches at 8 bases. The trim removed 0 bases at V and 0 bases at J, leaving 4 bases unmatched. Germline V lookup: CDR1 ENHRY, CDR2 SYGVKD. The CDR3 totals 16 residues. CDR3 in DNA: TGTGCCATCAGTGAGTCGACAGGGGTGAGCTCCTACGAGCAGTACGTC. As protein: CAISESTGVSSYEQYV.

This clonotype has just a few counts. The J gene is TRBJ2-5, the V gene TRBV12-3 or TRBV12-4; D could derive from TRBD1 or TRBD2 (5 bases each). V was pared by 7 bases and J by 7 bases, with 13 bases between. This CDR3 has 12 amino acids. The chain's CDR3 is CASTFQGPTQYF. In nucleotides, the CDR3 is TGTGCCAGCACCTTCCAGGGACCGACCCAGTACTTC.

The table lists this clonotype with a few counts. V is TRBV24-1 and J is TRBJ2-3; 7 bases are a match to TRBD1. The CDR3 covers 14 residues. V dropped 3 bases and J dropped 3; count of bases not matched to a gene: 2. Germline CDR1 is KGHDR and CDR2 is SFDVKD. CDR3 residues: CATSDTRGTDTQYF. The CDR3 DNA sequence: TGTGCCACCAGTGATACCAGGGGGACAGATACGCAGTATTTT.

This chain uses TRBV5-6 with TRBJ1-1; no clear D. This CDR3 spans 11 amino acids. Trimming shortened V by 4 bases and J by 7 bases, and 8 bases separated the two germline ends. Per germline, CDR1 SGHDT and CDR2 YYEEEE. The chain's CDR3 is CASSGVLEAFF. The CDR3 bases are TGTGCCAGCAGCGGAGTCCTTGAAGCTTTCTTT.

The chain has TRBV29-1 and TRBJ2-7; a weak D match, TRBD2 (6 bases). The V and J ends lost 1 base and 0 bases respectively, with 10 bases between them. The length of the CDR3 is 14 residues. The germline gives CDR1 SQVTM, CDR2 ANQGSEA. The CDR3 sequence is CSVEGRGPSYEQYF. As DNA, the CDR3 is TGCAGCGTTGAAGGGAGGGGACCCTCCTACGAGCAGTACTTC.

There are a few counts of this clonotype. The V call is TRBV5-6, the J call TRBJ2-3, with TRBD1 matching 9 bases. CDR1 and CDR2 from the germline V gene are SGHDT and YYEEEE. The CDR3 runs to 13 residues. V was clipped by 4 bases and J by 9 bases; unmatched bases: 6. The CDR3 loop is CASSAYRGQTQYF. The CDR3 DNA sequence: TGTGCCAGCAGCGCATACAGGGGGCAAACGCAGTATTTT.

This clonotype was found many times. The chain joins TRBV10-3 to TRBJ2-1, with TRBD2 matching over 8 bases. Germline loops: CDR1 ENHRY, CDR2 SYGVKD. V gave up 6 bases and J gave up 5 bases; unmatched junction bases: 6. The CDR3 length is 14 residues. Here the CDR3 reads CAIRGTRGDNEQFF. The CDR3 DNA is TGTGCCATCAGAGGGACTAGGGGAGACAATGAGCAGTTCTTC.

Only a few counts were recorded for this clonotype. This chain joins TRBV7-9 and TRBJ1-1, with D perhaps matching TRBD1 (6 bases). Between the trimmed V and J ends, which lost 7 bases and 4 bases, there was a span of 16 bases. This CDR3 contains 14 residues. Germline values: CDR1 SEHNR, CDR2 FQNEAQ (reference sequence). CDR3 residues: CASTNRVLGTEAFF. The CDR3 DNA follows: TGTGCCAGCACAAACAGGGTCTTGGGCACTGAAGCTTTCTTT.

This clonotype has more than one count but fewer than ten. The chain carries TRBV27 and TRBJ1-6; D remains unclear. The CDR3 is made up of 14 amino acids. Germline CDR1 reads MNHEY; CDR2 reads SMNVEV (reference sequence). V lost 6 bases and J lost 5, with 11 bases in between. CDR3 nucleotide sequence: TGTGCCAGCAGCCGACTCCCGGATAATTCACCCCTCCACTTT. It encodes CASSRLPDNSPLHF.